This T cell receptor beta chain was recorded in a study of T cell responses to AZD1222 COVID-19 vaccine. General observations from the study: There were vaccine-associated CD4 TCRs across spike, dominant at 160-218 and 743-854. Every sample of the repertoires postdated the peak T cell response.

Profiling relied on immunoSEQ multiplex PCR, and the TCRdb table lists in-frame clones only, not all of them. Here the sample spans under 95,000 clones, 65% to 90% being singletons. This CDR3 spans 16 amino acids. Unmatched junction bases numbered 5, after V lost 3 bases and J lost 0 bases. Germline V gives CDR1 SGHTA, CDR2 FQGNSA. Note on this clone: Its specificity is unknown.

The sequenced sample was peripheral blood, obtained on day 0 of AZD1222 vaccination. The V and J genes are TRBV7-2 and TRBJ1-3; 7 bases agree with TRBD1. The origin of this receptor is an adult in good health. This chain's CDR3 is CASSLDRTSSGNTIYF. In DNA form, the CDR3 reads TGTGCCAGCAGCTTGGACAGGACAAGCTCTGGAAACACCATATATTTT.